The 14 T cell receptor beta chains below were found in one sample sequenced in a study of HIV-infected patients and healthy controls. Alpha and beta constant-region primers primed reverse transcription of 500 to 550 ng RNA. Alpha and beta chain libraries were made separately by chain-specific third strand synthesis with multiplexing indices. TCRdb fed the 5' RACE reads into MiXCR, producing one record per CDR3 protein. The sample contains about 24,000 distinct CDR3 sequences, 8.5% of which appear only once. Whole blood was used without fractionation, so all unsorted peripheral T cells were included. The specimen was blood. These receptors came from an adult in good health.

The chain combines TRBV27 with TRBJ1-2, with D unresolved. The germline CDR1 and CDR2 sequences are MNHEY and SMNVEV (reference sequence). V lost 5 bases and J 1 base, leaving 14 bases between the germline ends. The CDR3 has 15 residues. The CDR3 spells CASSPSLAVNYGYTF. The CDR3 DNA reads TGTGCCAGCAGTCCTTCGCTGGCCGTTAACTATGGCTACACCTTC.

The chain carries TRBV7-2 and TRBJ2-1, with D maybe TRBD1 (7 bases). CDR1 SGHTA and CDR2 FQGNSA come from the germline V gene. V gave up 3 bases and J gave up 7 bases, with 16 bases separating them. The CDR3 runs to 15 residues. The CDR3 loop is CASSLGGGGSNEQFF. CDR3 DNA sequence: TGTGCCAGCAGCTTGGGAGGAGGGGGCTCGAATGAGCAGTTCTTC.

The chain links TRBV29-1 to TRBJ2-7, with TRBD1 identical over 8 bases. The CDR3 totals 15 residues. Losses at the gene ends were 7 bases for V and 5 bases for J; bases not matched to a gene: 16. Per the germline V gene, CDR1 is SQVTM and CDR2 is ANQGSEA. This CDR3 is CSAGQGLPGLDEQYF. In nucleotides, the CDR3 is TGCAGCGCCGGACAGGGACTTCCCGGTCTGGACGAGCAGTACTTC.

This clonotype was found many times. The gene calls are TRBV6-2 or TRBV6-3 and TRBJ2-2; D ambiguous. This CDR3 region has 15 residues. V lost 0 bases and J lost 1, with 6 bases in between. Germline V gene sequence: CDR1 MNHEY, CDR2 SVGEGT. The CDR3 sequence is CASSYSPWNTGELFF. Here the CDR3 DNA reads TGTGCCAGCAGTTACTCTCCCTGGAACACCGGGGAGCTGTTTTTT.

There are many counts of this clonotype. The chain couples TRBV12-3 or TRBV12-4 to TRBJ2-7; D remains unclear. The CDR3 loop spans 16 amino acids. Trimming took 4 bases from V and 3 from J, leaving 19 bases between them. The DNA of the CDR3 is TGTGCCAGCAGTTCGCCGGGCTTCTCCTACCACTACGAGCAGTACTTC. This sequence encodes CASSSPGFSYHYEQYF.

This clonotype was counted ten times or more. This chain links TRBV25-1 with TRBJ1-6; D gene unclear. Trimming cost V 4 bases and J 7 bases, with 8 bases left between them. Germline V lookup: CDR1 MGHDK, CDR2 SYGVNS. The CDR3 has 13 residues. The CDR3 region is CASSVGYNSPLHF. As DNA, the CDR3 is TGTGCCAGCAGTGTGGGGTACAATTCACCCCTCCACTTT.

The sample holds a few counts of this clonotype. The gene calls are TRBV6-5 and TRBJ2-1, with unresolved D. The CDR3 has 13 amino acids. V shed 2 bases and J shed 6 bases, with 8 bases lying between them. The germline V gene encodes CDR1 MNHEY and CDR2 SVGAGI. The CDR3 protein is CASSYLSGNEQFF. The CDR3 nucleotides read TGTGCCAGCAGTTACCTCTCTGGCAATGAGCAGTTCTTC.

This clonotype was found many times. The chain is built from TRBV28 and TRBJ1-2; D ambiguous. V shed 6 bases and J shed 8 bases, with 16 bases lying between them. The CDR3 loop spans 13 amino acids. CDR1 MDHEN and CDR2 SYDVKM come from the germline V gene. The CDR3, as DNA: TGTGCCAGCAGGTTGGACGCTGTCGGGGGCTACACCTTC. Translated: CASRLDAVGGYTF.

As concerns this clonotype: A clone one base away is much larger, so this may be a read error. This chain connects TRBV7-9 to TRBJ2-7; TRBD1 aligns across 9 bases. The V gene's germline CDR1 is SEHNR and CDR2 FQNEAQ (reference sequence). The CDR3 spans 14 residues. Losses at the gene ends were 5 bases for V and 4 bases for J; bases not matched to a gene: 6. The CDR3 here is CASSVPGQGYEQYF. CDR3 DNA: TGTGCCAGCAGCGTTCCGGGACAGGGTTACGAGCAGTACTTC.

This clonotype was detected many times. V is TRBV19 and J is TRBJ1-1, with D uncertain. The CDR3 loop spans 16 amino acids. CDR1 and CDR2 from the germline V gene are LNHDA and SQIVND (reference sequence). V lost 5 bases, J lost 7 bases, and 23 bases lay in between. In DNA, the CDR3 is TGTGCCAGTAGTGCCCGTTCCGGAACAACCTGGAGTGAAGCTTTCTTT. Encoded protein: CASSARSGTTWSEAFF.

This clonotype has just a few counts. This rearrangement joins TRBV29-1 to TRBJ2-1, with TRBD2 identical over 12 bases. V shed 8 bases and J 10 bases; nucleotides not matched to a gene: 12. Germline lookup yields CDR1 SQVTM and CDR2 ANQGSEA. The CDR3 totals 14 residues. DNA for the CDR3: TGCAGCCCTCTGAGGGCTAGCGGGGGGGGGGAGCAGTTCTTC. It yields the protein CSPLRASGGGEQFF.

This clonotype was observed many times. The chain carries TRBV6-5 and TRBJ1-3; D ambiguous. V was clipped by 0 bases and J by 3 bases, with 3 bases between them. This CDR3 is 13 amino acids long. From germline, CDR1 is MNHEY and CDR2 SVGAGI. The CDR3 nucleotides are TGTGCCAGCAGTTACTCGAATGGAAACACCATATATTTT. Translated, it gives CASSYSNGNTIYF.

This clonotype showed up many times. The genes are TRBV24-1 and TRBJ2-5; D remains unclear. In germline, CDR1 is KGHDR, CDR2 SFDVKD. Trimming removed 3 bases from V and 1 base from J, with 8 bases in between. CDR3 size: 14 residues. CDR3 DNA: TGTGCCACCAGTGATAGGGCAGGCCAAGAGACCCAGTACTTC. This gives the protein CATSDRAGQETQYF.

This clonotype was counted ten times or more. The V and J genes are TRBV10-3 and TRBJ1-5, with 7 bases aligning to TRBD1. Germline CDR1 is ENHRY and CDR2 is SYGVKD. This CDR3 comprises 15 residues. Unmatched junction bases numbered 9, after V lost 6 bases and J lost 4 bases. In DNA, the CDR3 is TGTGCCATCAGCCAGACCGGGACAGAGAATCAGCCCCAGCATTTT. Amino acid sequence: CAISQTGTENQPQHF.